This note documents a single T cell receptor (beta chain) sequence. Its specificity is unknown. A much larger clone lies one base from this, so it may be a read error. This CDR3 contains 15 residues. Trimming removed 5 bases from V and 5 bases from J, with 17 bases in between. CDR1 is SGHTA and CDR2 is FQGNSA in the germline V gene. Listed TCR primers, together with previously described methods, were used for the bulk TCR libraries. TCRdb re-called the PCR reads through MiXCR, storing one row per CDR3 protein. The profile covers some 320,000 distinct CDR3 sequences, with about a quarter appearing a single time and 0.74% taken by the ten largest. The sample is drawn from a study of molecular identifiers for immune sequencing clone quantification. General study findings and limits: Clones carrying above 20 RNA copies accounted for over 97% of effector molecules, under 1% in naive cells.

The sequencing sample was made of naive CD8+ T cells from blood, with Jurkat cell RNA spiked in. Subset denoted: FACS-sorted CD8+CD4-CCR7+CD45RA+ naive T cells. The origin of this receptor is a human donor in good health. Some libraries in this study had Jurkat cell RNA spiked in. This chain uses TRBV7-2 with TRBJ2-3; D is possibly TRBD2 (5 bases). The CDR3 DNA sequence: TGTGCCAGCAGCGAGCCCGGACCGAGCGGAGATACGCAGTATTTT. Its protein product is CASSEPGPSGDTQYF.